The 17 T cell receptor beta chains listed next were all sequenced from one sample in a study of control samples from healthy donors and cancer patients. Sequenced by immunoSEQ multiplex PCR; TCRdb stores in-frame clones only, minus some. The sample includes about 72,000 clones, approximately 92% of them seen just once. The source material was blood. These TCRs come from a woman aged 55-75 years in good health.

V gene TRBV10-3 combines with J gene TRBJ1-3, with unresolved D. Trimming pared 0 bases from V and 4 bases from J, leaving 16 bases between. Germline V gene lookup returns CDR1 ENHRY and CDR2 SYGVKD. The CDR3 totals 17 residues. CDR3 residues: CAISESLGAQRGNTIYF. CDR3 nucleotide sequence: TGTGCCATCAGTGAGTCTTTGGGAGCCCAGCGGGGAAACACCATATATTTT.

The chain links TRBV15 to TRBJ2-2; the match to TRBD2 covers 7 bases. The length of the CDR3 is 16 residues. Germline V gene sequence: CDR1 LNHNV, CDR2 YYDKDF (reference sequence). The V and J ends lost 0 bases and 7 bases, in that order; junction bases with no gene match: 8. Here the CDR3 DNA reads TGTGCCACCAGCAGAGATCCAGCGGGATTTGTCGGGGAGCTGTTTTTT. It codes for CATSRDPAGFVGELFF.

The genes are TRBV12-3 or TRBV12-4 and TRBJ2-1; tentatively, D is TRBD2 (5 bases). The V end lost 8 bases, the J end lost 8 bases, and 13 bases lay between the germline ends. The CDR3 extends over 12 amino acids. CDR3 bases: TGTGCCAGCGCGTTGTCGGGATATGAGCAGTTCTTC. Translating it yields CASALSGYEQFF.

The V and J genes are TRBV18 and TRBJ1-3, with no clear D. Trimming left V 2 bases short and J 5 bases short, with 7 bases between. CDR3 length: 13 residues. The germline CDR1 and CDR2 sequences are KGHSH and LQKENI. The CDR3 DNA reads as TGTGCCAGCTCACCAGAAGGCCGAAACACCATATATTTT. Translated, it gives CASSPEGRNTIYF.

This sequence joins TRBV3-1 (or the pseudogene TRBV3-2) and TRBJ2-7; 7 positions match TRBD2. V lost 4 bases, J lost 7 bases, and 16 bases stayed unmatched. This CDR3 is 16 amino acids long. The germline CDR1 and CDR2 sequences are LGHDT and YNNKEL (reference sequence). The CDR3 region has the DNA TGTGCCAGCAGCCGCACTTTAGCGGGCCACCCCTTTGAGCAGTACTTC. The encoded protein is CASSRTLAGHPFEQYF.

This rearrangement joins TRBV11-2 to TRBJ1-1; 8 positions agree with TRBD1. Germline lookup yields CDR1 SGHAT and CDR2 FQNNGV. After removal of 5 bases from V and 4 bases from J, the junction contained 6 bases not matched to a gene. CDR3 length: 14 amino acids. The CDR3 sequence: CASSLDRGGTEAFF. CDR3 sequence (DNA): TGTGCCAGCAGCCTTGACAGGGGAGGCACTGAAGCTTTCTTT.

There are a few counts of this clone. The CDR3 here is CASSWTGAGNQPQHF. DNA for the CDR3: TGTGCCAGCTCGTGGACAGGTGCGGGCAATCAGCCCCAGCATTTT. This chain joins TRBV18 and TRBJ1-5, with 7 bases identical to TRBD1. V shed 6 bases and J 2 bases; nucleotides not matched to a gene: 7. The CDR3 is 15 residues long. Germline lookup yields CDR1 KGHSH and CDR2 LQKENI.

The chain carries TRBV5-1 and TRBJ2-2; D is perhaps TRBD1 (6 bases). Germline V gene lookup returns CDR1 SGHRS and CDR2 YFSETQ. V was trimmed by 4 bases and J by 0 bases, leaving 13 bases between them. This CDR3 is built from 16 residues. The CDR3 nucleotides are TGCGCCAGCAGCCTACAGGGCCCCGCGAACACCGGGGAGCTGTTTTTT. Translated: CASSLQGPANTGELFF. Full variable domain (rest looked up from reference TRBV5-1 and TRBJ2-2): KAGVTQTPRYLIKTRGQQVTLSCSPISGHRSVSWYQQTPGQGLQFLFEYFSETQRNKGNFPGRFSGRQFSNSRSEMNVSTLELGDSALYLCASSLQGPANTGELFFGEGSRLTVL.

The chain combines TRBV6-6 with TRBJ1-6, with TRBD1 identical over 12 bases. Germline trimming cut 2 bases from V and 9 bases from J; bases unmatched to any gene: 5. In germline, CDR1 is MNHNY, CDR2 SVGAGI (reference sequence). The CDR3 extends over 16 amino acids. The DNA for the CDR3 is TGTGCCAGCAGTTACACGGGACAGGGGGCGATTTCACCCCTCCACTTT. As protein: CASSYTGQGAISPLHF.

The chain links TRBV7-9 to TRBJ2-3; D gene uncertain. This CDR3 comprises 12 residues. Germline CDR1 and CDR2: SEHNR and FQNEAQ (reference sequence). The V and J ends lost 6 bases and 0 bases respectively, with 4 bases between them. DNA of the CDR3: TGTGCCAGCAGAACTAGCACAGATACGCAGTATTTT. The encoded protein is CASRTSTDTQYF.

The CDR3 here is CASSESYGFVSGNTIYF. CDR3 DNA sequence: TGTGCCAGCAGTGAATCGTACGGTTTTGTCTCTGGAAACACCATATATTTT. The chain has TRBV6-1 and TRBJ1-3; D is undetermined. Germline-derived CDR1 and CDR2 are MNHNS and SASEGT. The V gene lost 2 bases and the J gene lost 0 bases, with 14 bases spanning the gap. The CDR3 contains 17 residues.

The chain joins TRBV28 to TRBJ1-2; tentative D call: TRBD1 (5 bases). The V gene's germline CDR1 is MDHEN and CDR2 SYDVKM. This CDR3 spans 12 amino acids. V lost 4 bases, J lost 8 bases, and 11 bases lay in between. This CDR3 reads CASSSRVRGYTF. As DNA, the CDR3 is TGTGCCAGCAGTTCCAGGGTTCGGGGCTACACCTTC.

The CDR3, as DNA: TGTGCCAGCAGCCCCTCCGGGACTATACTCGAGCAGTACTTC. The encoded protein is CASSPSGTILEQYF. This chain uses TRBV3-1 (or the pseudogene TRBV3-2) with TRBJ2-7, with 7 bases matching TRBD2. The germline V gene has CDR1 LGHDT and CDR2 YNNKEL (reference sequence). With 4 bases clipped from V and 6 bases from J, the junction kept 9 bases outside the gene matches. The CDR3 totals 14 residues.

The gene calls are TRBV5-1 and TRBJ2-7; D may be TRBD1 or TRBD2 (6 bases each). Trimming stripped 0 bases from V and 6 bases from J, with 19 bases between. The CDR3 contains 16 residues. Per germline, CDR1 SGHRS and CDR2 YFSETQ. The DNA of the CDR3 is TGCGCCAGCAGCTTGGGAGGGGACTGGGGGGCCGTCGAGCAGTACTTC. Amino acid sequence: CASSLGGDWGAVEQYF.

The sample holds a few counts of this clone. The chain recombines TRBV3-1 (or the pseudogene TRBV3-2) with TRBJ1-6; the D is unclear. Looked up from germline, CDR1 is LGHDT and CDR2 is YNNKEL (reference sequence). The V end lost 3 bases, the J end lost 7 bases, and 10 bases lay between the germline ends. The CDR3 is made up of 14 amino acids. This chain's CDR3 is CASSHYDNNSPLHF. The DNA for the CDR3 is TGTGCCAGCAGCCATTATGACAACAATTCACCCCTCCACTTT.

This chain joins TRBV7-9 and TRBJ1-4; 8 nucleotides agree with TRBD1. This CDR3 has 18 residues. Germline CDR1 SEHNR, CDR2 FQNEAQ (reference sequence). J gave up 0 bases and V 5 bases, and 11 bases lay outside the gene matches. CDR3 DNA sequence: TGTGCCAGCAGCCCCCCAGGGGGCAGTTGGGCAACTAATGAAAAACTGTTTTTT. Translation gives CASSPPGGSWATNEKLFF.

The chain carries TRBV10-3 and TRBJ1-1; D is perhaps TRBD1 (5 bases). The CDR3 consists of 12 residues. From germline, CDR1 is ENHRY and CDR2 SYGVKD. Trimming stripped 11 bases from V and 2 bases from J, with 12 bases between. The CDR3 sequence is CASEGLNTEAFF. CDR3 DNA: TGTGCCTCAGAGGGACTTAACACTGAAGCTTTCTTT.